This T cell receptor (beta chain) came from a study of vaccination effects on CD4 cells after COVID-19. Prior to sequencing, the ViraFEST assay stimulated PBMC with viral peptide pools, which expanded the antigen-specific CD4+ T cells. Once cultured for under 11 days, the cells underwent separation to obtain CD4+ T cells. Participants got two doses of BNT162b2 or mRNA-1273 vaccine. A word on this clone: Its cognate antigen is unknown.

Measured with immunoSEQ multiplex PCR; TCRdb has only the in-frame clones, and not every one. The sample contains roughly 24,000 clones, 72% of which appear only once. The source of this sequence is a human donor who received a COVID-19 vaccine. The specimen was CD4+ T cells from PBMCs cultured with HCoV-NL63 spike peptides, collected after COVID-19 vaccination.

CDR3 amino acids: CASSQGALSSYNEQFF. The CDR3 nucleotides read TGCGCCAGCAGCCAAGGAGCGTTGAGCTCCTACAATGAGCAGTTCTTC. The J gene is TRBJ2-1, the V gene TRBV4-1, with D hard to call. The CDR3 spans 16 residues. Germline V lookup: CDR1 MGHRA, CDR2 YSYEKL. Trimming removed 1 base at V and 0 bases at J, with 10 bases between.